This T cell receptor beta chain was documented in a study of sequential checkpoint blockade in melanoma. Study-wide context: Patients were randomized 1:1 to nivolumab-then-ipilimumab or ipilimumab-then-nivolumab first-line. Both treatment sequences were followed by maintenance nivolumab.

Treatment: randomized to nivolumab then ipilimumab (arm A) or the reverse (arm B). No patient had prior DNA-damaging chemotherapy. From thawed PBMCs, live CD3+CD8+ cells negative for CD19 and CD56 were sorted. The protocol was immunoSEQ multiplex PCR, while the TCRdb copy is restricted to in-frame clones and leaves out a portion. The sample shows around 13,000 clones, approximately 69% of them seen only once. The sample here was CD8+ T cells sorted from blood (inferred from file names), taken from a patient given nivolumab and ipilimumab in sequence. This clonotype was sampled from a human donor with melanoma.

The CDR3 protein is CASSVGIATNEKLFF. The CDR3 bases are TGTGCCAGCAGCGTAGGTATTGCAACTAATGAAAAACTGTTTTTT. This sequence joins TRBV9 and TRBJ1-4, with D unresolved. Trimming pared 0 bases from V and 0 bases from J, leaving 6 bases between. The CDR3 has 15 amino acids. Germline V gives CDR1 SGDLS, CDR2 YYNGEE.